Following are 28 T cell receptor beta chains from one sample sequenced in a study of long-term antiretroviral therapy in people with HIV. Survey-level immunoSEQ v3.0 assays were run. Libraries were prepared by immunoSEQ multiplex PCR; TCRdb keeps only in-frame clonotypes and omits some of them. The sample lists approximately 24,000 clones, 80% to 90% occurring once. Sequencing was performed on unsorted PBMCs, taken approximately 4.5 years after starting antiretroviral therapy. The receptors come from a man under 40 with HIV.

The CDR3 DNA reads as TGTGCCAGCACCCAAGACCAGGCGCAGTATTTT. Protein sequence: CASTQDQAQYF. The V and J genes are TRBV6-5 and TRBJ2-3; D is uncertain. The CDR3 is 11 residues long. With 7 bases removed from V and 10 bases from J, the gap between germline ends came to 12 bases. From germline, CDR1 is MNHEY and CDR2 SVGAGI.

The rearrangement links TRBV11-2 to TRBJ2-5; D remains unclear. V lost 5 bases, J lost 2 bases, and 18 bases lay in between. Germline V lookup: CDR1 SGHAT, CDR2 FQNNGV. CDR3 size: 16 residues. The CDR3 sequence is CASSSIRWATQETQYF. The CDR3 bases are TGTGCCAGCAGCAGTATCAGGTGGGCCACACAAGAGACCCAGTACTTC.

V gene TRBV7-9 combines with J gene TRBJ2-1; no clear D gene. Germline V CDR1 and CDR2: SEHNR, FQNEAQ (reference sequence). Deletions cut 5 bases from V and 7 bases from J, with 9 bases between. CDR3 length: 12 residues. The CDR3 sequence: CASSLIPNEQFF. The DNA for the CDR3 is TGTGCCAGCAGCCTTATCCCGAATGAGCAGTTCTTC.

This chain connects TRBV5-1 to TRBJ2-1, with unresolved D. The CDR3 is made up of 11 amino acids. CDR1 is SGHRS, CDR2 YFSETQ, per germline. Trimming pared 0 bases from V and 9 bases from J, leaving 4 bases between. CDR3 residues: CASSLVGEQFF. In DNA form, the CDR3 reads TGCGCCAGCAGCTTGGTAGGTGAGCAGTTCTTC.

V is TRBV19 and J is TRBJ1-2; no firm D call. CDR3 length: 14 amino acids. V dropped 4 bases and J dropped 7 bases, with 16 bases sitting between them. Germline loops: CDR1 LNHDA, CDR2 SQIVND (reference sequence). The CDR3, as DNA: TGTGCCAGTAGTAGGACCTACGGAGTCGGTGGCTACACCTTC. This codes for CASSRTYGVGGYTF. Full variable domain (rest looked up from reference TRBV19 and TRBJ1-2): DGGITQSPKYLFRKEGQNVTLSCEQNLNHDAMYWYRQDPGQGLRLIYYSQIVNDFQKGDIAEGYSVSREKKESFPLTVTSAQKNPTAFYLCASSRTYGVGGYTFGSGTRLTVV.

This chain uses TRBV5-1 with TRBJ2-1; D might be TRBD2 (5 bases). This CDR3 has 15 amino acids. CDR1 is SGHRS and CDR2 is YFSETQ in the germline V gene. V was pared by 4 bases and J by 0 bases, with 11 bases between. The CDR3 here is CASSPASRSYNEQFF. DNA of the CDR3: TGCGCCAGCAGCCCGGCTAGCCGCTCCTACAATGAGCAGTTCTTC. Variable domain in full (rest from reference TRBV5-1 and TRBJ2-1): KAGVTQTPRYLIKTRGQQVTLSCSPISGHRSVSWYQQTPGQGLQFLFEYFSETQRNKGNFPGRFSGRQFSNSRSEMNVSTLELGDSALYLCASSPASRSYNEQFFGPGTRLTVL.

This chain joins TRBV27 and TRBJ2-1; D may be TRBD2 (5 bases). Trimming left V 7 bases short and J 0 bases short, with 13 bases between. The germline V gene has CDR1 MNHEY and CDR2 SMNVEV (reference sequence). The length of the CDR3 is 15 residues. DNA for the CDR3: TGTGCCAGCAAAGGACTGTTAAACTCCTACAATGAGCAGTTCTTC. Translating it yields CASKGLLNSYNEQFF.

Here the CDR3 DNA reads TGTGCCAGCAGACCCGGAGGGGAGGGGCTCTACAATGAGCAGTTCTTC. Its translation: CASRPGGEGLYNEQFF. The V call is TRBV7-9, the J call TRBJ2-1, with 7 bases aligning to TRBD2. V trimming: 6 bases; J trimming: 3 bases; junction bases outside the gene matches: 11. Germline V gene lookup returns CDR1 SEHNR and CDR2 FQNEAQ (reference sequence). This CDR3 has 16 amino acids.

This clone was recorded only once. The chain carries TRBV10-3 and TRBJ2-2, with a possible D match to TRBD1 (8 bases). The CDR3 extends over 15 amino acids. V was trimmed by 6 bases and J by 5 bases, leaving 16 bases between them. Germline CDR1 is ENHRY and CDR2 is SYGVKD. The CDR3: CAISPTGGGTGELFF. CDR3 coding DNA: TGTGCCATCAGCCCCACAGGGGGGGGAACCGGGGAGCTGTTTTTT.

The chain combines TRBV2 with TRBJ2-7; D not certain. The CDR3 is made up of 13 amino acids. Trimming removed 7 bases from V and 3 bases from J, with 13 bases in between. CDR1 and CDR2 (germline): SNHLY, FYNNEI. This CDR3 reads CASTLRPLYEQYF. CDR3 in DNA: TGTGCCAGCACTTTGAGACCCCTCTACGAGCAGTACTTC. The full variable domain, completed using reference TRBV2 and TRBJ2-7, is EPEVTQTPSHQVTQMGQEVILRCVPISNHLYFYWYRQILGQKVEFLVSFYNNEISEKSEIFDDQFSVERPDGSNFTLKIRSTKLEDSAMYFCASTLRPLYEQYFGPGTRLTVT.

CDR3 DNA sequence: TGCAGCGTTGAGTTGGGACAGGCCTCTGGCTACACCTTC. It translates to CSVELGQASGYTF. The rearrangement joins TRBV29-1 to TRBJ1-2, with 8 bases matching TRBD1. Germline CDR1 SQVTM, CDR2 ANQGSEA. The J segment lost 7 bases and the V segment lost 3 bases, leaving 7 bases of the junction unmatched. The CDR3 runs 13 residues.

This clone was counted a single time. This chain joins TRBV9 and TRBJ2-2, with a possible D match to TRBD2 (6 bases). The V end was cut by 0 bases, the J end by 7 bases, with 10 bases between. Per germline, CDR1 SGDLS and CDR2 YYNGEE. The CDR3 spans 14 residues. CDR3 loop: CASSVVGGGGELFF. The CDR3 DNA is TGTGCCAGCAGCGTAGTGGGGGGAGGCGGGGAGCTGTTTTTT.

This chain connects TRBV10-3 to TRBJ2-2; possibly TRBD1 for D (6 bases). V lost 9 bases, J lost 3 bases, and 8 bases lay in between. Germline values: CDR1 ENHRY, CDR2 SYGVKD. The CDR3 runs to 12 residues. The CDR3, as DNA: TGTGCCATTGAGGGGGACACCGGGGAGCTGTTTTTT. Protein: CAIEGDTGELFF.

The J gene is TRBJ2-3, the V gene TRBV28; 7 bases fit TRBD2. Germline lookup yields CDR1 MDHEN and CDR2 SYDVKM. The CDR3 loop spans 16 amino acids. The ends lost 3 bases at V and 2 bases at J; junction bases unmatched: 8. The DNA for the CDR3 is TGTGCCAGCAGTTTCGCGCTAGCGGAGGCCACAGATACGCAGTATTTT. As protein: CASSFALAEATDTQYF.

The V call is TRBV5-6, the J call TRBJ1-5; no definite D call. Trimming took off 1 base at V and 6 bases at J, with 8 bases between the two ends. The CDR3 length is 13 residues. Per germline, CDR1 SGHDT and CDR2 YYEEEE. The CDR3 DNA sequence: TGTGCCAGCAGCTTGACGCCCGGTCAGCCCCAGCATTTT. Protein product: CASSLTPGQPQHF. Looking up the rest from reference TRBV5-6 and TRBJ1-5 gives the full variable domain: DAGVTQSPTHLIKTRGQQVTLRCSPKSGHDTVSWYQQALGQGPQFIFQYYEEEERQRGNFPDRFSGHQFPNYSSELNVNALLLGDSALYLCASSLTPGQPQHFGDGTRLSIL.

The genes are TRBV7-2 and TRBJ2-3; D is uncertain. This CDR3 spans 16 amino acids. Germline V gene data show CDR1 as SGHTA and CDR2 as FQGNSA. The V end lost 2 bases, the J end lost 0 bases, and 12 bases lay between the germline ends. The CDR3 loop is CASSLRSPTSTDTQYF. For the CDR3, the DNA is TGTGCCAGCAGCTTACGGAGTCCCACTAGCACAGATACGCAGTATTTT.

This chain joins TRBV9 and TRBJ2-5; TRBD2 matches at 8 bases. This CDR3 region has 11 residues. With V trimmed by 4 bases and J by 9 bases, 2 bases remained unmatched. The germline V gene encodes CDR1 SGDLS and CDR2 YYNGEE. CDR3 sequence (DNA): TGTGCCAGCAGCTCCGGGAGGGCCCAGTACTTC. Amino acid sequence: CASSSGRAQYF. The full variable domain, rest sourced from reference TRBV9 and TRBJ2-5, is DSGVTQTPKHLITATGQRVTLRCSPRSGDLSVYWYQQSLDQGLQFLIQYYNGEERAKGNILERFSAQQFPDLHSELNLSSLELGDSALYFCASSSGRAQYFGPGTRLLVL.

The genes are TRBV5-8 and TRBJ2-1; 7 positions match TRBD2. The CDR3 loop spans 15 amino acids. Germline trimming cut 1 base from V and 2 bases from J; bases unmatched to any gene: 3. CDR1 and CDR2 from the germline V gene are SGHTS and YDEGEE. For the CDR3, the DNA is TGTGCCAGCAGCTTGCCTCTAGCGGCCTACAATGAGCAGTTCTTC. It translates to CASSLPLAAYNEQFF.

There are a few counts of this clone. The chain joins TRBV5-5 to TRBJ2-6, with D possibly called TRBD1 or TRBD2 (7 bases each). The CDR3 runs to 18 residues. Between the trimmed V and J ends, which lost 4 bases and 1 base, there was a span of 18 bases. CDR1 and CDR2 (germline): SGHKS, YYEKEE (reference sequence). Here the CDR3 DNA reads TGTGCCAGCAGCCTTACAGGGGACTATCCTTCTGGGGCCAACGTCCTGACTTTC. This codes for CASSLTGDYPSGANVLTF.

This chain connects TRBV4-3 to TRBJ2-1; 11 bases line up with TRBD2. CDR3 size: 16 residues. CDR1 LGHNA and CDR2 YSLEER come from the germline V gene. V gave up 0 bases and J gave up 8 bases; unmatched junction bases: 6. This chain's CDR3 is CASSQEWRLAGHEQFF. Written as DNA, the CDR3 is TGCGCCAGCAGCCAAGAGTGGAGACTAGCGGGGCATGAGCAGTTCTTC.

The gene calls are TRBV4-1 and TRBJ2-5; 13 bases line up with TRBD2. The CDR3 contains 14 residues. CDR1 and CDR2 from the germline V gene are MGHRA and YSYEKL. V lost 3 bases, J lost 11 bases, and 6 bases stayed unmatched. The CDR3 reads CASSHRGLAGRQYF. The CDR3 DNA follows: TGCGCCAGCAGCCACCGGGGACTAGCGGGGCGACAGTACTTC.

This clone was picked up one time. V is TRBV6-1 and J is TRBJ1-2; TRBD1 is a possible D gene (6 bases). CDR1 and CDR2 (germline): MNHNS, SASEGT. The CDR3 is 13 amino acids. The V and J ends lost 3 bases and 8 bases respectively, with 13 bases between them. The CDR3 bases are TGTGCCAGCAGTGAGTGGGGGGCTCGGGGCTACACCTTC. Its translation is CASSEWGARGYTF.

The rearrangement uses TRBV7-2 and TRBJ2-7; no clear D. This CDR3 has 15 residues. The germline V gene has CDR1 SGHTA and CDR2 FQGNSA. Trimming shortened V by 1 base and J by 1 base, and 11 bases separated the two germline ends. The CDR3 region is CASSLDMAGSYEQYF. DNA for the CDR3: TGTGCCAGCAGCTTAGATATGGCCGGATCCTACGAGCAGTACTTC.

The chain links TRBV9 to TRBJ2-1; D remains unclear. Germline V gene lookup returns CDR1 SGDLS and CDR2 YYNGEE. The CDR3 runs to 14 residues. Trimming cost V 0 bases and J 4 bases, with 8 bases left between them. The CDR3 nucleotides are TGTGCCAGCAGCGTAGTTAGCAGTTACAATGAGCAGTTCTTC. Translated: CASSVVSSYNEQFF.

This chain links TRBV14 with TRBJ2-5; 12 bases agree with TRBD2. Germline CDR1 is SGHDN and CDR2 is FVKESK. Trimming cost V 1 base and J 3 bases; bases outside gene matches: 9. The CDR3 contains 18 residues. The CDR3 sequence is CASSQAARLAGDEETQYF. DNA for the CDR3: TGTGCCAGCAGCCAAGCTGCTCGACTAGCGGGAGATGAAGAGACCCAGTACTTC.

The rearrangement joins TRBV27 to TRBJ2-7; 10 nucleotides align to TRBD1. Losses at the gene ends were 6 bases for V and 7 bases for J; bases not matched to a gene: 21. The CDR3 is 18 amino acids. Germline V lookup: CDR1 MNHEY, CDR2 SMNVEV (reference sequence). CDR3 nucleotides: TGTGCCAGCAGCTTAGGGGAACCGGGACAGGGGTTTTTGGGTGAGCAGTACTTC. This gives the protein CASSLGEPGQGFLGEQYF.

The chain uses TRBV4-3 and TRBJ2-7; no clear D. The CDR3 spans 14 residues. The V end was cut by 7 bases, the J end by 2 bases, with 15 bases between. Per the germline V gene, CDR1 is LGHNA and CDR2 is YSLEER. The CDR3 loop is CASMQEEETYEQYF. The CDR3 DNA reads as TGCGCCAGCATGCAGGAAGAAGAAACCTACGAGCAGTACTTC.

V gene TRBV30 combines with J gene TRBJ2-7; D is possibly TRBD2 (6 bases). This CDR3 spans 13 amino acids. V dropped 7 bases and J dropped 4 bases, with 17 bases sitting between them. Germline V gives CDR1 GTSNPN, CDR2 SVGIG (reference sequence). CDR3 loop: CASSRGLQYEQYF. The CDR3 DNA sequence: TGTGCCTCATCCCGGGGACTCCAGTACGAGCAGTACTTC.